The 5 T cell receptor beta chains reported below all come from one sample, sequenced in a study of cytomegalovirus exposure and HLA in healthy donors. PCR amplification relied on 60 Vbeta primers (plus 13 Jbeta primers). Sequencing used immunoSEQ multiplex PCR; TCRdb keeps in-frame clones, though not all of them. Among under 200,000 clones listed, roughly 80% were seen once. The material sequenced was PBMCs. The receptors were sampled from a man aged 45-65 years in good health and CMV-seropositive.

CDR3 sequence (DNA): TGTGCCAGCAGCATAGGACAGGGGGGAACCTACGAGCAGTACTTC. It is translated as CASSIGQGGTYEQYF. The chain combines TRBV5-7 with TRBJ2-7; 10 nucleotides agree with TRBD1. TRBV5-7 is classed as an ORF, of uncertain function. CDR3 length equals 15 residues. V shed 4 bases, J shed 2 bases, and the junction held 6 bases outside the gene matches.

This sequence joins TRBV19 and TRBJ1-1, with 7 bases aligning to TRBD1. The CDR3 has 17 residues. Unmatched junction bases numbered 10, after V lost 3 bases and J lost 0 bases. Germline CDR1 is LNHDA and CDR2 is SQIVND (reference sequence). Written as DNA, the CDR3 is TGTGCCAGTAGTATGGATAATAGGGGGCCGGTGAACACTGAAGCTTTCTTT. Translating gives CASSMDNRGPVNTEAFF. Supplemented by reference TRBV19 and TRBJ1-1, the full variable domain reads DGGITQSPKYLFRKEGQNVTLSCEQNLNHDAMYWYRQDPGQGLRLIYYSQIVNDFQKGDIAEGYSVSREKKESFPLTVTSAQKNPTAFYLCASSMDNRGPVNTEAFFGQGTRLTVV.

The chain combines TRBV27 with TRBJ2-3; possibly TRBD2 for D (6 bases). V was shortened by 7 bases and J by 1 base, with 12 bases between the two germline ends. Germline CDR1 MNHEY, CDR2 SMNVEV (reference sequence). CDR3 length: 14 residues. Here the CDR3 reads CASMGGMGTDTQYF. CDR3 sequence (DNA): TGTGCCAGCATGGGGGGAATGGGCACAGATACGCAGTATTTT.

The V and J genes are TRBV7-9 and TRBJ2-5; 12 nucleotides align to TRBD2. Unmatched junction bases numbered 11, after V lost 5 bases and J lost 1 base. The CDR3 runs 18 residues. In germline, CDR1 is SEHNR, CDR2 FQNEAQ (reference sequence). The CDR3 DNA follows: TGTGCCAGCAGCCCGAGCGGTGGGACTAGCGGGTTCCAAGAGACCCAGTACTTC. This translates into CASSPSGGTSGFQETQYF.

This clone was recorded once. The genes are TRBV2 and TRBJ1-2; no clear D. This CDR3 comprises 14 residues. The V gene's germline CDR1 is SNHLY and CDR2 FYNNEI. Trimming left V 2 bases short and J 3 bases short, with 10 bases between. The CDR3 sequence: CASSEQGGDYGYTF. The DNA for the CDR3 is TGTGCCAGCAGTGAACAAGGCGGAGACTATGGCTACACCTTC.